These 5 T cell receptor beta chains were all obtained from the same sample, sequenced in a study of T-cell reconstitution after alpha-beta-depleted transplantation in children. Preparation of the TCRbeta library involved a method that used unique molecular identifiers. TCRdb itself ran the PCR reads through MiXCR, one entry per CDR3 protein. This repertoire shows around 440,000 distinct CDR3 sequences, roughly 17% found once; its top ten account for under 30%. Source: PBMCs, mostly from graft donor cells, taken 360 days after TCRalphabeta/CD19-depleted stem cell transplant. All receptors derive from a boy younger than two who had a stem cell transplant for Wiskott-Aldrich syndrome, so the T cells may come from the graft donor.

This clonotype was counted between two and nine times. V gene TRBV5-1 combines with J gene TRBJ1-4; no reliable D call. The CDR3 length is 14 residues. Germline loops: CDR1 SGHRS, CDR2 YFSETQ. Trimming took 1 base from V and 4 from J, leaving 8 bases between them. CDR3 in DNA: TGCGCCAGCAGCTTGAATCCGGGTAATGAAAAACTGTTTTTT. It encodes CASSLNPGNEKLFF.

V is TRBV12-3 or TRBV12-4 and J is TRBJ2-7; unclear D gene. This CDR3 is 13 amino acids long. V was pared by 5 bases and J by 2 bases, with 10 bases between. This CDR3 reads CASSGDNAYEQYF. The CDR3 DNA sequence: TGTGCCAGCAGTGGAGACAACGCCTACGAGCAGTACTTC.

The V call is TRBV27, the J call TRBJ2-1; TRBD1 might be the D (5 bases). The CDR3 runs to 14 residues. Germline lookup yields CDR1 MNHEY and CDR2 SMNVEV (reference sequence). The V end lost 3 bases, the J end lost 6 bases, and 12 bases lay between the germline ends. As DNA, the CDR3 is TGTGCCAGCAGTTTTTACGACAGAACCAATGAGCAGTTCTTC. Its translation: CASSFYDRTNEQFF.

This clonotype showed up just a few times. The chain links TRBV7-8 to TRBJ2-4, with D maybe TRBD1 (6 bases). The ends were cut back, 5 bases at V and 7 bases at J, with 9 bases in the middle. In germline, CDR1 is SGHVS, CDR2 FQNEAQ. The CDR3 loop spans 12 amino acids. CDR3: CASSHDRNIQYF. CDR3 DNA: TGTGCCAGCAGCCACGACAGGAACATTCAGTACTTC.

In DNA, the CDR3 is TGCAGTGCTAGACGGCTAGCGGGCTCCTACAATGAGCAGTTCTTC. Translating gives CSARRLAGSYNEQFF. The gene calls are TRBV20-1 and TRBJ2-1; 8 bases map to TRBD2. J lost 0 bases, V lost 2 bases, and 3 bases had no gene match. The CDR3 has 15 residues. The germline gives CDR1 DFQATT, CDR2 SNEGSKA (reference sequence).